These T cell receptor beta chains were read from a single sample in a study of identical twins. Via MiXCR, TCRdb re-called the 5' RACE reads, giving one row per CDR3 protein. The sample comprises around 1.7 million distinct CDR3 sequences, about 32% of which are singletons, and less than 0.35% rests with the top ten. The specimen sequenced was cord blood. The receptors stem from a newborn girl in good health. CDR3s leave out the opening cysteine and the closing phenylalanine or tryptophan.

TRBV27	ASSISTGFTYNEQF
TRBV10-3	ATLQGFISGNTIY
TRBV5-1	ASSLEGHTEAF
TRBV7-2	ASSLGGYGDEQF
TRBV3-1	ASSQTGQGGEKLF
TRBV9	ASSVGGQGARDRQF
TRBV7-2	ASSLAAGLAF
TRBV19	ASRMGPGDIQY
TRBV5-6	ASSALKRRGRTGELF
TRBV6-5	ASRRGTVSGYT
TRBV2	ASSDNRGQGSNQPQH
TRBV5-1	ASSLLEGRSPPH
TRBV10-3	AISEKGADGYT
TRBV11-2	ASSFRWQGRTDTQY
TRBV24-1	ATQRGGSNEQF
TRBV5-1	ASSSGGSTDTQY
TRBV5-1	ASSSDLPETQY
TRBV18	ASSPGLVKNIQY
TRBV7-9	ASSLYPGQGLGEQY
TRBV12-3/TRBV12-4	ASSLKTGSNQPQH
TRBV12-3/TRBV12-4	ASSYRDRGTDQPQH
TRBV5-1	ASSPYAGGTDTQY
TRBV20-1	SARKAESTDTQY
TRBV10-3	AITRVAGGSYNEQF
TRBV6-6	ASSYSRAASYEQY
TRBV5-1	ASSPEQRGTTDTQY
TRBV5-1	ASSQGASGSSYNEQF
TRBV24-1	ATAPRDPTDTQY
TRBV29-1	SVEGGHNYGYT
TRBV7-2	ASSSRPPLDRSYEQY
TRBV28	ASSPAGLGSTDTQY
TRBV12-3/TRBV12-4	ASRWTGGGDPGTQY
TRBV28	ASNPSGAGETQY
TRBV20-1	SAPDRGHGYT
TRBV12-3/TRBV12-4	ASNPGGIQILPDTQY
TRBV2	ASSMTSGGGEQY
TRBV10-3	AISEPSRGPTDTQY
TRBV29-1	SVLGLVSYNEQF
TRBV2	ASSRQDGGNQPQH
TRBV12-3/TRBV12-4	ASSRGQGAFEQY
TRBV7-2	ASSLEPTSVGTQY
TRBV5-1	ASSPDRQGFSYEQY
TRBV4-2	ASSQGSGVADTQY
TRBV28	ASSLSGTGTNEQF
TRBV5-6	ASSPLGDSSYEQY
TRBV28	ASSSPGQGRQPQH
TRBV18	ASSQRTGGLETQY
TRBV13	ASSLAGWAQGATDTQY
TRBV28	ASSFPQASSYEQY
TRBV5-1	ASSTRDHQETQY
TRBV20-1	SARPSGSFGEQF
TRBV25-1	ASNGQGSHEQF
TRBV5-1	ASSRGSSRTDTQY
TRBV2	ASSERTGRGYGYT
TRBV5-6	ASSFRDAQY
TRBV10-3	AIGGGGGSYNEQF
TRBV20-1	SARDLGTMDTEAF